The 32 T cell receptor beta chains reported below all come from one sample, sequenced in a study of blood T cell repertoires in COVID-19. TCRdb keeps only in-frame clones here, not all; method: immunoSEQ multiplex PCR. The table lists 250,000 to 300,000 clones, around four fifths of them singletons, with around 3.9% in the top ten. Sequenced: PBMCs or T cells enriched from blood (not recorded which). All receptors derive from a man between 25 and 39 years old with acute COVID-19.

The chain joins TRBV6-2 or TRBV6-3 to TRBJ2-1; D possibly corresponds to TRBD2 (8 bases). The CDR3 is made up of 14 amino acids. V gave up 5 bases and J gave up 12 bases, with 20 bases separating them. Germline V CDR1 and CDR2: MNHEY, SVGEGT. CDR3 coding DNA: TGTGCCAGCAGTCTCTCGGGAGGGCAGGGGGTGCAGTTCTTC. This codes for CASSLSGGQGVQFF.

The chain uses TRBV3-1 (or the pseudogene TRBV3-2) and TRBJ1-5; 7 nucleotides align to TRBD1. From germline, CDR1 is LGHDT and CDR2 YNNKEL (reference sequence). Losses at the gene ends were 5 bases for V and 4 bases for J; bases not matched to a gene: 2. The CDR3 has 13 residues. The chain's CDR3 is CASSETGNQPQHF. Written as DNA, the CDR3 is TGTGCCAGCAGCGAGACAGGGAATCAGCCCCAGCATTTT.

This clone showed up just once. The V and J genes are TRBV18 and TRBJ1-2; D unresolved. Germline V gene sequence: CDR1 KGHSH, CDR2 LQKENI. Trimming cost V 4 bases and J 3 bases, with 12 bases left between them. The CDR3 sequence is 14 residues long. The CDR3 region has the DNA TGTGCCAGCTCACTAGACACGCCGGACTATGGCTACACCTTC. Residues: CASSLDTPDYGYTF.

This chain uses TRBV18 with TRBJ2-1; 8 bases map to TRBD2. Germline lookup yields CDR1 KGHSH and CDR2 LQKENI. The CDR3 extends over 13 amino acids. V lost 3 bases and J lost 9; bases outside the gene matches: 4. CDR3 DNA: TGTGCCAGCTCACCCAAGCGGGAGACTGAGCAGTTCTTC. It translates to CASSPKRETEQFF.

This clone has only a few counts. This chain uses TRBV11-3 with TRBJ1-1, with D maybe TRBD1 (5 bases). V shed 5 bases and J shed 2 bases, with 12 bases lying between them. This CDR3 has 14 amino acids. The germline V gene has CDR1 SGHNT and CDR2 YENEEA. CDR3 coding DNA: TGTGCCAGCAGCATCATGACAGCAAACACTGAAGCTTTCTTT. Translating it yields CASSIMTANTEAFF. The full variable domain, with the rest looked up from reference TRBV11-3 and TRBJ1-1, is EAGVVQSPRYKIIEKKQPVAFWCNPISGHNTLYWYLQNLGQGPELLIRYENEEAVDDSQLPKDRFSAERLKGVDSTLKIQPAELGDSAVYLCASSIMTANTEAFFGQGTRLTVV.

This clone was picked up a small number of times. This chain links TRBV11-2 with TRBJ2-1; 11 bases line up with TRBD2. The CDR3 totals 15 residues. V trimming: 4 bases; J trimming: 4 bases; junction bases outside the gene matches: 3. CDR1 is SGHAT, CDR2 FQNNGV, per germline. The CDR3 DNA is TGTGCCAGCAGCTATACTAGCGGGGGTTACAATGAGCAGTTCTTC. Translated, it gives CASSYTSGGYNEQFF.

V usage is TRBV11-2 and J usage is TRBJ1-1; weak D call: TRBD1 (5 bases). Germline V CDR1 and CDR2: SGHAT, FQNNGV. CDR3 length equals 13 residues. Trimming removed 4 bases from V and 6 bases from J, with 12 bases in between. In DNA form, the CDR3 reads TGTGCCAGCAGCTCCTGGGGGGTTCCTGAAGCTTTCTTT. This codes for CASSSWGVPEAFF.

The chain has TRBV5-4 and TRBJ2-1; 7 positions agree with TRBD1. J lost 5 bases, V lost 0 bases, and 5 bases had no gene match. There are 15 residues in the CDR3. From germline, CDR1 is SGHNT and CDR2 YYREEE (reference sequence). This CDR3 is CASSLADRENNEQFF. DNA for the CDR3: TGTGCCAGCAGCTTGGCCGACAGGGAGAACAATGAGCAGTTCTTC.

This chain uses TRBV5-5 with TRBJ2-7; no clear D gene. The CDR3 runs to 12 residues. CDR1 and CDR2 from the germline V gene are SGHKS and YYEKEE (reference sequence). Deletions cut 4 bases from V and 6 bases from J, with 11 bases between. Here the CDR3 DNA reads TGTGCCAGCAGCGGCGGCGCGCTCGAGCAGTACGTC. This encodes CASSGGALEQYV.

The chain links TRBV6-5 to TRBJ1-6; 8 bases align to TRBD1. Trimming took 11 bases from V and 4 from J; bases not matched to a gene: 4. CDR1 is MNHEY and CDR2 is SVGAGI in the germline V gene. The CDR3 has 13 residues. Here the CDR3 reads CAVRQGYNSPLHF. The CDR3 region has the DNA TGTGCCGTTAGACAGGGGTATAATTCACCCCTCCACTTT.

This clone appeared a few times. The chain has TRBV19 and TRBJ1-5; 9 positions match TRBD1. From germline, CDR1 is LNHDA and CDR2 SQIVND (reference sequence). The CDR3 consists of 16 residues. V gave up 7 bases and J gave up 4 bases; unmatched junction bases: 11. The CDR3 DNA follows: TGTGCCAGTAAAAGGCGGCCGGGACAGGGAAATCAGCCCCAGCATTTT. Translated, it gives CASKRRPGQGNQPQHF.

The CDR3 nucleotides are TGTGCCAGCAGGCGTGCCGGGGAAGGTACTGAAGCTTTCTTT. Translating gives CASRRAGEGTEAFF. The V and J genes are TRBV9 and TRBJ1-1; D unresolved. The CDR3 extends over 14 amino acids. The germline V gene encodes CDR1 SGDLS and CDR2 YYNGEE. Trimming left V 5 bases short and J 5 bases short, with 16 bases between.

This chain uses TRBV5-1 with TRBJ2-3; 9 nucleotides agree with TRBD1. J lost 0 bases, V lost 9 bases, and 8 bases had no gene match. The CDR3 spans 15 residues. From germline, CDR1 is SGHRS and CDR2 YFSETQ. CDR3 in DNA: TGCGCCACCCGAGAGACAGGGGGAAGCACAGATACGCAGTATTTT. Translated, it gives CATRETGGSTDTQYF.

The chain links TRBV18 to TRBJ2-5, with a weak D call TRBD2 (6 bases). The CDR3 totals 14 residues. The germline V gene has CDR1 KGHSH and CDR2 LQKENI. V was pared by 4 bases and J by 4 bases, with 13 bases between. The CDR3 loop reads CASSLDPAGETQYF. The CDR3 DNA sequence: TGTGCCAGCTCACTAGACCCAGCGGGAGAGACCCAGTACTTC.

This clone was seen a single time. The chain uses TRBV6-2 or TRBV6-3 and TRBJ2-3; TRBD1 is a possible D gene (5 bases). Trimming removed 6 bases from V and 4 bases from J, with 11 bases in between. Germline values: CDR1 MNHEY, CDR2 SVGEGT. The CDR3 runs 13 residues. This CDR3 reads CASRPDRADTQYF. CDR3 DNA sequence: TGTGCCAGCAGACCTGACAGAGCAGATACGCAGTATTTT.

The chain carries TRBV11-2 and TRBJ2-7, with D perhaps matching TRBD2 (6 bases). Trimming pared 0 bases from V and 1 base from J, leaving 16 bases between. Germline loops: CDR1 SGHAT, CDR2 FQNNGV. This CDR3 has 17 amino acids. The DNA for the CDR3 is TGTGCCAGCAGCTTAGATAGCGGCCGATGGCAGTCCTACGAGCAGTACGTC. Translated: CASSLDSGRWQSYEQYV.

This clone was found a few times. The chain links TRBV7-8 to TRBJ2-7, with D perhaps matching TRBD2 (6 bases). The CDR3 totals 12 residues. Trimming took 4 bases from V and 6 from J, leaving 10 bases between them. Per germline, CDR1 SGHVS and CDR2 FQNEAQ. The CDR3 DNA reads TGTGCCAGCAGCTGGGACTTTTTCGAGCAGTACGTC. The encoded protein is CASSWDFFEQYV.

This clone has only one observation. The chain couples TRBV4-1 to TRBJ1-1; weak D call: TRBD1 (5 bases). CDR1 and CDR2 (germline): MGHRA, YSYEKL. This CDR3 comprises 17 residues. V was pared by 0 bases and J by 0 bases, with 14 bases between. The CDR3 nucleotides read TGCGCCAGCAGCCAAGATCGGGGGGGACTGATGAACACTGAAGCTTTCTTT. Amino acid sequence: CASSQDRGGLMNTEAFF.

J is TRBJ2-2 and V is TRBV7-7; D gene unclear. Germline values: CDR1 SSHAT, CDR2 FNYEAQ (reference sequence). CDR3 length equals 11 residues. CDR3 DNA sequence: TGTGCTAGTCGAGACACCGGGGAGCTGTTTTTT. Its translation: CASRDTGELFF.

The sample holds one count of this clone. The CDR3 loop is CASSFGDDRRTEAFF. CDR3 DNA: TGTGCCAGCAGCTTTGGGGATGACAGGAGGACTGAAGCTTTCTTT. The chain links TRBV7-9 to TRBJ1-1, with D possibly being TRBD1 (6 bases). The CDR3 length is 15 residues. CDR1 is SEHNR, CDR2 FQNEAQ, per germline (reference sequence). The germline V and J ends were trimmed by 3 bases and 5 bases, with 16 bases remaining between them. Together with reference TRBV7-9 and TRBJ1-1, the CDR3 gives the full variable domain: DTGVSQNPRHKITKRGQNVTFRCDPISEHNRLYWYRQTLGQGPEFLTYFQNEAQLEKSRLLSDRFSAERPKGSFSTLEIQRTEQGDSAMYLCASSFGDDRRTEAFFGQGTRLTVV.

The V call is TRBV2, the J call TRBJ1-4; unclear D gene. V was cut by 4 bases and J by 8 bases, with 11 bases left in between. The CDR3 runs to 13 residues. Germline CDR1 SNHLY, CDR2 FYNNEI. CDR3 nucleotide sequence: TGTGCCAGCAGTGGGGCCCGACGGGAAAAACTGTTTTTT. Its protein is CASSGARREKLFF. Full variable domain (missing parts from reference TRBV2 and TRBJ1-4): EPEVTQTPSHQVTQMGQEVILRCVPISNHLYFYWYRQILGQKVEFLVSFYNNEISEKSEIFDDQFSVERPDGSNFTLKIRSTKLEDSAMYFCASSGARREKLFFGSGTQLSVL.

The chain carries TRBV7-9 and TRBJ1-3, with 10 bases aligning to TRBD1. After removal of 1 base from V and 3 bases from J, the junction contained 6 bases not matched to a gene. The CDR3 totals 17 residues. The germline V gene has CDR1 SEHNR and CDR2 FQNEAQ (reference sequence). The CDR3 bases are TGTGCCAGCAGCTTAGTGTCCGGGACAGGGGTTGGAAACACCATATATTTT. It specifies CASSLVSGTGVGNTIYF.

This chain uses TRBV6-2 or TRBV6-3 with TRBJ2-7; no clear D gene. V lost 2 bases and J lost 3, with 8 bases in between. The germline V gene encodes CDR1 MNHEY and CDR2 SVGEGT. This CDR3 is built from 13 residues. The CDR3 is CASSYQAIYEQYV. CDR3 coding DNA: TGTGCCAGCAGTTACCAGGCCATCTACGAGCAGTACGTC.

The gene calls are TRBV4-3 and TRBJ1-6; D call uncertain. This CDR3 has 15 amino acids. Trimming left V 1 base short and J 5 bases short, with 9 bases between. Per the germline V gene, CDR1 is LGHNA and CDR2 is YSLEER. The CDR3 region is CASSQVPNNNSPLHF. CDR3 in DNA: TGCGCCAGCAGCCAAGTGCCCAACAATAATTCACCCCTCCACTTT.

This chain connects TRBV12-3 or TRBV12-4 to TRBJ2-7; TRBD1 is a possible D gene (6 bases). V dropped 3 bases and J dropped 3 bases, with 9 bases sitting between them. CDR3 length: 13 amino acids. The CDR3 spells CASSFGTNYEQYV. In DNA, the CDR3 is TGTGCCAGCAGTTTTGGGACAAACTACGAGCAGTACGTC.

The V and J genes are TRBV28 and TRBJ1-2, with D perhaps matching TRBD1 (5 bases). Trimming removed 6 bases at V and 8 bases at J, with 13 bases between. Germline V CDR1 and CDR2: MDHEN, SYDVKM. The CDR3 contains 12 residues. Here the CDR3 DNA reads TGTGCCAGCAGCCTCCGGGGGGGAGGCTACACCTTC. It is translated as CASSLRGGGYTF.

The J gene is TRBJ2-7, the V gene TRBV28; D perhaps matches TRBD2 (6 bases). Germline V CDR1 and CDR2: MDHEN, SYDVKM. This CDR3 comprises 13 residues. V lost 6 bases, J lost 11 bases, and 20 bases lay in between. DNA for the CDR3: TGTGCCAGCAGCCTCGGGGGTGAGGGGATAAAGTACGTC. Protein product: CASSLGGEGIKYV.

The V call is TRBV4-2, the J call TRBJ1-5; 7 positions match TRBD1. After removal of 4 bases from V and 7 bases from J, the junction contained 10 bases not matched to a gene. This CDR3 region has 15 residues. CDR1 is LGHNA, CDR2 YNFKEQ, per germline. The chain's CDR3 is CASSPQAGGRQPQHF. The DNA for the CDR3 is TGTGCCAGCAGCCCCCAGGCAGGGGGGAGGCAGCCCCAGCATTTT.

This chain's CDR3 is CASSQAASGTAYEQYV. The CDR3 region has the DNA TGCGCCAGCAGCCAAGCCGCATCCGGGACTGCCTACGAGCAGTACGTC. This rearrangement joins TRBV4-1 to TRBJ2-7; D perhaps matches TRBD2 (6 bases). This CDR3 has 16 residues. V gave up 1 base and J gave up 2 bases, with 15 bases separating them. The germline V gene encodes CDR1 MGHRA and CDR2 YSYEKL.

This chain links TRBV7-9 with TRBJ1-2, with a tentative D call TRBD1 (6 bases). V shed 5 bases and J shed 2 bases, with 15 bases lying between them. CDR3 length: 15 residues. Per the germline V gene, CDR1 is SEHNR and CDR2 is FQNEAQ (reference sequence). The CDR3 reads CASSQTGTGNYGYTF. CDR3 nucleotide sequence: TGTGCCAGCAGCCAAACAGGGACCGGCAACTATGGCTACACCTTC.

V and J are TRBV28 and TRBJ2-2; a possible D gene is TRBD2 (5 bases). This CDR3 contains 15 residues. Germline assignment: CDR1 MDHEN and CDR2 SYDVKM. Trimming removed 8 bases from V and 0 bases from J, with 13 bases in between. The CDR3, as DNA: TGTGCCAGCCTCACGAGCGGCGCGAACACCGGGGAGCTGTTTTTT. Translated, it gives CASLTSGANTGELFF. The entire variable domain, with the rest obtained from reference TRBV28 and TRBJ2-2, is as follows: DVKVTQSSRYLVKRTGEKVFLECVQDMDHENMFWYRQDPGLGLRLIYFSYDVKMKEKGDIPEGYSVSREKKERFSLILESASTNQTSMYLCASLTSGANTGELFFGEGSRLTVL.

Concerning this clone itself: Other DNA sequences of this sample code for an identical CDR3. V usage is TRBV27 and J usage is TRBJ2-3, with unresolved D. This CDR3 has 13 residues. V lost 0 bases and J 2 bases, leaving 3 bases between the germline ends. The germline CDR1 and CDR2 sequences are MNHEY and SMNVEV (reference sequence). Here the CDR3 DNA reads TGTGCCAGCAGTTTATCCTCCACAGATACGCAGTATTTT. Amino acid sequence: CASSLSSTDTQYF.